There are a few counts of the clone carrying this T cell receptor beta chain. The source of the sample is a study of early stage breast cancer tumors. The CDR3 extends over 11 amino acids. The germline V and J ends were trimmed by 5 bases and 5 bases, with 6 bases remaining between them. The germline V gene encodes CDR1 SGHTS and CDR2 YDEGEE. Using immunoSEQ multiplex PCR, the repertoire was profiled, and TCRdb retains in-frame clones only, with some absent. The sample carries 9,500 to 11,000 clones, around two thirds recorded once. The sample comprised breast tumor tissue. This rearrangement joins TRBV5-8 to TRBJ2-3; D gene ambiguous. This receptor was identified in a person aged 35-49 years with breast cancer. As DNA, the CDR3 is TGTGCCAGCAGTCCACAAGATACGCAGTATTTT. Translated, it gives CASSPQDTQYF.